A selection of T cell receptor beta chains follows, all from one sample in a study of T cell repertoires in cytomegalovirus infection. For these receptors, no antigen is known. TCRdb re-derived calls from the reads in MiXCR, one entry per CDR3 protein. The table lists some 900,000 distinct CDR3 sequences, approximately 32% of them singletons. The material sequenced was cultured CD8+ T cells from PBMCs, taken from culture after CMV antigen stimulation. These receptors were taken from a human donor in good health (CMV status not recorded). Some clones in this sample may be carry-over from other donors' samples. The CDR3 runs from the conserved cysteine through the conserved F or W. A D gene is named only where the DNA matches it firmly. Clone size is given for some rows only: seen once, a few or many times, or a class if the clone is expanded.

D,V,size,J,DNA,CDR3
TRBD2,TRBV24-1,few,TRBJ2-1,TGTGCCACCAGTCGGGGACTAGCCCCCTACAATGAGCAGTTCTTC,CATSRGLAPYNEQFF
.,TRBV12-3/TRBV12-4,many,TRBJ1-5,TGTGCCAGCAGTTCCTCTGGAGGGCCAAGCAATCAGCCCCAGCATTTT,CASSSSGGPSNQPQHF
.,TRBV12-3/TRBV12-4,many,TRBJ2-1,TGTGCCAGCAGTTTAGGGGGGATCTACAATGAGCAGTTCTTC,CASSLGGIYNEQFF
TRBD1,TRBV27,.,TRBJ1-4,TGTGCCAGCAGTTTGGCGCAGGGGGGGGAAAAACTGTTTTTT,CASSLAQGGEKLFF
TRBD2,TRBV19,few,TRBJ2-2,TGTGCCAGTAGTATCTCCCCGCGGGGGTCTACCGGGGAGCTGTTTTTT,CASSISPRGSTGELFF
.,TRBV12-3/TRBV12-4,.,TRBJ2-1,TGTGCCAGCACTAGAAAGCGCGATGAGCAGTTCTTC,CASTRKRDEQFF
.,TRBV19,.,TRBJ1-1,TGTGCCAGTAGTATAAACTTGGACAGAACCACTGAAGCTTTCTTT,CASSINLDRTTEAFF
TRBD1,TRBV28,.,TRBJ1-6,TGTGCCAGCAATTCCCAGGGGGCTTATTCACCCCTCCACTTT,CASNSQGAYSPLHF
.,TRBV2,few,TRBJ2-5,TGTGCCAGCAAGACGCGTCTTAGCCAAGAGACCCAGTACTTC,CASKTRLSQETQYF
.,TRBV4-1,.,TRBJ1-5,TGCGCCAGCAGCTACCTCAGGGATCAGCCCCAGCATTTT,CASSYLRDQPQHF
.,TRBV27,.,TRBJ1-1,TGTGCCAGCAGTTTATCGGGCAGATCCGAAGCTTTCTTT,CASSLSGRSEAFF
TRBD1,TRBV6-2/TRBV6-3,many,TRBJ1-5,TGTGCCAGCAGTCCGGGACAGGGGGTTCAGCCCCAGCATTTT,CASSPGQGVQPQHF
.,TRBV2,.,TRBJ2-7,TGTGCCAACGTGGACACCGCCTACGAGCAGTACTTC,CANVDTAYEQYF
.,TRBV6-1,few,TRBJ2-2,TGTGCCAGCATCCCTACGCTACTAAACACCGGGGAGCTGTTTTTT,CASIPTLLNTGELFF
TRBD1,TRBV7-2,many,TRBJ2-7,TGTGCCAGCAGCTCTGAGAGGCCGGGACAGGGGGCTTACAGTCCGTACTTC,CASSSERPGQGAYSPYF
.,TRBV9,.,TRBJ1-2,TGTGCCAGCAGCGTAGGCGGTCCTACCTATGGCTACACCTTC,CASSVGGPTYGYTF
.,TRBV29-1,.,TRBJ2-1,TGCAGCGTTGCCGGGGGAGAATACAATGAGCAGTTCTTC,CSVAGGEYNEQFF
.,TRBV4-1,.,TRBJ2-3,TGCGCCAGCAGCCAAGACGGGGCAGGGTTAGATACGCAGTATTTT,CASSQDGAGLDTQYF